Reported below is one T cell receptor beta chain. Its antigen is currently not known. No per-base quality is available; no much larger clone lies one base away. CDR1 and CDR2 were assigned from the germline V gene as LGHNA and YNFKEQ. A distance of 9 bases separates the germline ends of V and J, which lose 1 base and 0 bases respectively. The CDR3 covers 15 residues, taking in both the cysteine and the phenylalanine. Of the read, only the CDR3 DNA is kept; its 45 bases are in frame from base 1. The sample belongs to a study of cytomegalovirus exposure and HLA in healthy donors (TCRdb year 2017). About the study as a whole: An earlier analysis of a few hundred of the donors reported 276 Gb of sequence data and roughly 120 million unique TCR beta sequences obtained from around 170 million T cells. To study patterns of TCR occurrence, a later analysis re-analyzed previously published TCR beta repertoires from several hundred donors and added high-resolution HLA genotyping. Genome-wide SNP genotypes for about 65% of the roughly 670 donors were used in a later genetic analysis, which treated that subset as a discovery cohort. An earlier analysis of around 580 of the donors used high-throughput TCR beta sequencing to judge whether each TCR beta V gene segment behaved as functional or pseudogenic. The genetic ancestry cluster associated with self-reported Caucasian donors included around four fifths of the roughly 410 genotyped donors. Every discovery cohort repertoire had been produced on one sequencing platform. Roughly 300 gigabases of sequencing data and around 88 million unique TCR sequences made up an early release that covered approximately 620 HLA-typed donors. Across 300 to 500 genotyped donors of the cohort, an average of about 250,000 unique TCR beta nucleotide sequences per donor were sequenced, and roughly 18% of those sequences were non-productive. The aim of the study was to test whether cataloging public T cell receptors could identify signatures of past pathogen exposure. The study used immunosequencing to profile the T cell repertoires of approximately 690 subjects and linked those repertoires to cytomegalovirus serostatus. Donor age, sex, ethnicity and CMV serostatus were compiled together with the repertoire data. About five DR-DQ haplotypes were treated as single units for association and clustering because of strong linkage in the cohort. Along with the roughly 670-subject first cohort, a separate validation cohort of over a hundred different subjects was used. To predict cytomegalovirus infection status, the study brought together high-throughput TCR immunosequencing, statistical association of individual TCRs with disease status, and machine learning. The number of donors typed differed by locus, with about 629-630 for A, B, C, DRB1 and DQB1, around 560 for DQA1, 606 for DPA1, and some 450 for DPB1. HLA typing covered class I and class II loci at four-digit resolution. In the later analysis, no new phenotypic data were used to find candidate immune exposures; instead, reliance was placed on TCR beta sequences and their occurrence across donors.

In total, just over 650 healthy bone marrow donors made up the cohort. At the time of sampling, every cohort member was nominally healthy, though immune exposures that went unrecorded were likely present. The donor was CMV seropositive and was included in the group of about 290 seropositive cohort members. A peripheral blood sample was provided by each donor, and peripheral blood mononuclear cells were used for TCR beta sequencing. The Qiagen DNeasy Blood Extraction Kit was used to extract genomic DNA from the blood cell samples. The library relied on the immunoSEQ multiplex PCR assay. A mixture of 60 forward primers for TCR Vbeta segments and 13 reverse primers for TCR Jbeta segments was used in the multiplex PCR. The CDR3 region of rearranged TCR beta genes was amplified from genomic DNA by a multiplex PCR assay. Amplified TCR beta libraries were sequenced as 87-base-pair reads on the Illumina HiSeq System. Per the authors' processing: A later analysis counted approximately 84 million unique TCR beta chains across the approximately 700 repertoires, and some 11 million of these chains were shared by at least two donors. A nearest-neighbor algorithm error-corrected the raw reads and collapsed the reads into unique sequences, merging closely related sequences to remove PCR and sequencing errors. CDR3 sequences were aligned to IMGT reference sequences to assign V, D and J gene segments. For a sequence to be retained, a match of at least six nucleotides to both a V gene segment and a J gene segment was required. Rearrangements were classified as productive when the CDR3 lacked stop codons and remained in frame with V and J, and all other rearrangements were classified as non-productive. CDR3 was defined by IMGT convention, running from the second conserved V-encoded cysteine to the conserved J-encoded phenylalanine. The earlier analysis of about 590 of the donors excluded sequences that lacked an unambiguous match to a single V gene segment. An earlier analysis of some 500 of the donors classified V segments as functional when productive rearrangements were above 56.7% and as segregating when the standard deviation between donors was above 5%. To diagnose cytomegalovirus status from the catalog of TCR beta chain sequences, a statistical classification framework was built. V and J gene assignment, in a later analysis, came from comparing TCR nucleotide sequences with IMGT/GENE-DB human TR gene sequences. In a later analysis, CDR3 sequences and most-parsimonious VDJ recombination scenarios were assigned using the TCRdist pipeline. In a later analysis, each TCR beta chain was defined by its CDR3 amino acid sequence together with its V-gene family, and reads without a unique V-gene family were excluded. As a way to deal with suspected cross-contamination and a sequencing artifact, a later analysis dropped approximately 590 nucleotide sequences that were highly shared and had low generation probability. A later analysis calculated a clonal expansion index for each public chain from normalized within-repertoire ranks of inferred template counts. In a later analysis, generation probabilities were computed using a VDJ recombination model fitted to out-of-frame rearrangements, and the results were checked against IGoR. A later analysis scored TCR-TCR, TCR-HLA and TCR-CMV co-occurrence with hypergeometric tests, applying a repertoire-size bias correction to TCR pairs. In a later analysis, false discovery rates were estimated by permuting HLA or CMV assignments 20 times. A later analysis grouped co-occurring TCRs with DBSCAN, adding TCRdist sequence similarity when clustering within HLA-allele-positive subsets. For co-occurrence clustering, repertoires with fewer than 30,000 or more than 120,000 public chains were excluded, along with a handful of repertoires with anomalous nucleotide sharing. Here the immuneACCESS table is served through TCRdb, limited to in-frame sequences with V and J called. Missing clones are a known gap in these copies; in checked studies unresolved V genes cover under half, and the rest lacks a known reason. V and J calls and clone size are those listed in that table; D and trimming were worked out from the DNA. The table for this sample lists 120,000 to 150,000 clones; approximately 80% of them were counted only once. Of the sample, 5.5% to 7% is held by the ten largest clones.

What the work shows at the level of the full study, not this receptor alone: The study gave a list of roughly 150 TCR beta chains associated with cytomegalovirus. A further reported finding was that TCR beta sequences accurately predicted the HLA-A and HLA-B alleles for most subjects in the first cohort. Sequencing depth was assumed to be roughly uniform across donors in the presence/absence analyses, though that assumption may not hold. Some IMGT-functional V segments, including TRBV6-2 and TRBV6-3, could not be distinguished by the 87-base-pair reads and were therefore excluded. When HLA alleles, especially DR and DQ, strongly co-occurred, TCR associations were difficult to assign to individual alleles. According to a later analysis, TCR association rates differed among HLA loci, with DRB1 alleles showing the most associated TCRs and HLA-C alleles showing the fewest. Because HLA typing was missing for some donors at each locus, association tests included only the typed subset. Most TCR sequences were observed very rarely across donors, whereas some public TCRs were present in many individuals. A later analysis associated some 17,000 TCR beta sequences with specific HLA alleles at a false discovery rate of 0.05. According to a later analysis, parvovirus B19, influenza, CMV and Epstein-Barr virus appeared linked to several top co-occurrence clusters. In a later genetic analysis, a missense DCLRE1C variant was associated with V-gene and J-gene trimming of TCR beta chains, and the association was replicated in an independent cohort. It was suggested by the authors that the approach could potentially be generalized to other disease states and immunological phenotypes. In this cohort, only TCR beta chains were sequenced, and detectable features were limited by the absence of alpha or paired-chain data. A cluster of highly shared sequence variants was judged likely to represent a technical artifact of the sequencing pipeline. Linkage disequilibrium might explain the correlated functional status among segregating V segments, but an unknown experimental factor could not be excluded. Seventeen rarely observed V segments, including chromosome 9 orphons, were excluded from the earlier analysis of several hundred of the donors because counts were too low. In vitro tests confirmed that a few of the cytomegalovirus-associated TCR beta chains recognize cytomegalovirus antigens. A later genetic analysis reported fewer N-insertions in productive TCRs among donors in an Asian-associated ancestry cluster than the roughly 690-donor mean. In an earlier analysis of 587 of the donors, most TCR beta V segments appeared in productive rearrangements about 87% or about 30% of the time, broadly matching IMGT annotations. The classifier was reported to diagnose cytomegalovirus status with high specificity and sensitivity in both the original cohort and the validation cohort. A later analysis found that HLA-associated TCR beta chains were more clonally expanded and had lower generation probabilities than equally common non-associated chains. A later analysis found that most CMV-associated TCR beta chains appeared HLA-restricted, with HLA associations seemingly driven largely by CMV exposure. Immune exposure information for the cohort was limited to CMV serostatus.

The V and J segments used are TRBV4-2 and TRBJ1-1; possibly the D gene is TRBD1, per 6 matching bases. The sample consisted of PBMCs. This receptor was identified in a woman between 35 and 50 years old in good health and CMV-seropositive. Read as DNA, the sequence is TGTGCCAGCAGCCAAGTTGCAGGGGTGAACACTGAAGCTTTCTTT. Translated, this gives CASSQVAGVNTEAFF.